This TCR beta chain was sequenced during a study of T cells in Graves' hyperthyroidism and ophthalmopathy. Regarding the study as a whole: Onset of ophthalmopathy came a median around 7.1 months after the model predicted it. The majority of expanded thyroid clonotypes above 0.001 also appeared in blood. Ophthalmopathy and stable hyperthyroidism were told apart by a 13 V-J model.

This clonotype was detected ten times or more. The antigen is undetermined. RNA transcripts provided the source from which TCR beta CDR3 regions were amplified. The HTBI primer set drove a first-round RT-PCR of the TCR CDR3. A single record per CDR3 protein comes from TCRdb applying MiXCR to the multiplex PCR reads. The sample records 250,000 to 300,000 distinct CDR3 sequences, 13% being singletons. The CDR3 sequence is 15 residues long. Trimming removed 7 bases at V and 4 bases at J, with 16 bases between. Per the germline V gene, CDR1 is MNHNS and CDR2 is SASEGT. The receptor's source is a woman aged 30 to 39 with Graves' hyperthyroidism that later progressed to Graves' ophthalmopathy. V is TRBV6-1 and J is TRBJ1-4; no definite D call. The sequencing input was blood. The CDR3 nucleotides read TGTGCCAGCAAAAACGCTCCAGCAAATAATGAAAAACTGTTTTTT. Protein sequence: CASKNAPANNEKLFF.